The following is a T cell receptor beta chain sequence with its context. The antigen remains unidentified. Unstimulated PBMCs were sorted into CD3+CD4+ and CD3+CD8+ populations. This record comes from a study of T cell clones after liver transplantation. General observations from the study: In two subjects, few donor cells limited the measurable donor-reactive repertoire. Rather than being deleted, graft donor-reactive T cells may have moved into the graft.

Sequencing was performed with immunoSEQ multiplex PCR; in TCRdb, only in-frame clones are kept and a portion is missing. Of 65,000 to 80,000 clones listed, roughly 80% are singletons. The CDR3 totals 16 residues. The germline gives CDR1 SGHAT, CDR2 FQNNGV. With 5 bases removed from V and 2 bases from J, the gap between germline ends came to 15 bases. Here the sequenced sample was CD4+ T cells from blood, taken before liver transplant. The receptor was derived from a human donor who received a liver transplant. The chain links TRBV11-2 to TRBJ2-2, with unresolved D. The CDR3 sequence: CASSLRVNINTGELFF. The CDR3 DNA reads as TGTGCCAGCAGCCTCCGGGTAAACATTAACACCGGGGAGCTGTTTTTT.